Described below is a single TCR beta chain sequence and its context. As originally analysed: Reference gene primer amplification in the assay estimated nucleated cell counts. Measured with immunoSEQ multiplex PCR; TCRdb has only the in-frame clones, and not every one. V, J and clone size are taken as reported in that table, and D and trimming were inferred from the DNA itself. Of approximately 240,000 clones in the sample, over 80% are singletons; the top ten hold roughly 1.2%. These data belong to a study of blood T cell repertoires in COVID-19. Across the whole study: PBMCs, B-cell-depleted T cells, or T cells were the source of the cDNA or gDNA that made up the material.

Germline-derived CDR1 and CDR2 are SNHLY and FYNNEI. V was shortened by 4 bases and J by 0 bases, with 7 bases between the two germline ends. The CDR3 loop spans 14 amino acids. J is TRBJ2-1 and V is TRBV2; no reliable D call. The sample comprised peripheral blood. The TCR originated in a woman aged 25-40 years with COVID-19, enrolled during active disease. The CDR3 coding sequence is TGTGCCAGCAGTGTGCGTAGCTCCTACAATGAGCAGTTCTTC. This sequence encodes CASSVRSSYNEQFF.